Listed here are 19 T cell receptor beta chains from one sample, sequenced in a study of tumor-infiltrating lymphocytes in primary liver carcinoma. Joint extraction of RNA and DNA used roughly 20-32 mg of bulk tissue that was unsorted. Starting from 400 to 500 ng of total RNA, TCR beta cDNA was produced with a primer in the constant region. Employing slightly modified ARM-PCR, three nested multiplex PCR rounds were run, and these gave rise to the TCR beta libraries. In the first two PCR rounds, TRBV1-TRBV30 forward primers were paired with a C-beta reverse primer, and each round lasted roughly 10 cycles. TCRdb reprocessed the multiplex PCR reads via MiXCR and lists one record per CDR3 protein. The sample has 120,000 or so distinct CDR3 sequences, about 59% seen once. Sequences were obtained from liver tumor tissue from sampling region 1. The subset denotes: tumor region T1, superior pole. The source of these receptors is a woman aged 55-69 years with primary liver carcinoma and hepatitis B virus infection.

A remark on this clonotype: A much larger clone sits a single nucleotide away, making a read error possible. The V and J genes are TRBV6-5 and TRBJ2-6, with TRBD2 as a possible D gene (6 bases). Germline CDR1 MNHEY, CDR2 SVGAGI. The CDR3 has 17 amino acids. V was clipped by 6 bases and J by 0 bases, with 15 bases between them. In DNA form, the CDR3 reads TGTGCCAGCAGGCCCGACTGGAGGGGCTCTGGGGCCAACGTCCTGACTTTC. Protein product: CASRPDWRGSGANVLTF.

In the case of this clonotype: At one boundary the junction diverges from the germline segment, which might be a read error. The CDR3 sequence: CASCMTGGYGYTF. Here the CDR3 DNA reads TGTGCCAGCTGCATGACAGGGGGGTATGGCTATACCTTC. The chain has TRBV11-2 and TRBJ1-2, with 9 bases fitting TRBD1. CDR3 length: 13 amino acids. Germline V gives CDR1 SGHAT, CDR2 FQNNGV.

The rearrangement links TRBV5-1 to TRBJ1-5; 10 positions match TRBD1. The germline gives CDR1 SGHRS, CDR2 YFSETQ. V shed 4 bases, J shed 7 bases, and the junction held 11 bases outside the gene matches. The length of the CDR3 is 16 residues. The DNA of the CDR3 is TGCGCCAGCAGCCCGGGACAGGGGCTAGCTGGGCAGCCCCAGCATTTT. Amino acids: CASSPGQGLAGQPQHF.

This clonotype is medium-sized in the sample. The chain links TRBV6-5 to TRBJ2-1; the match to TRBD1 covers 11 bases. Germline values: CDR1 MNHEY, CDR2 SVGAGI. CDR3 size: 14 residues. The junction had 1 base not matched to a gene; V was cut back by 6 bases and J by 3 bases. CDR3 bases: TGTGCCAGCAGGGGACAGGGGGGCTACAATGAGCAGTTCTTC. This sequence encodes CASRGQGGYNEQFF.

This clonotype appeared many times. The chain uses TRBV6-5 and TRBJ2-7; 10 bases match TRBD1. Germline V CDR1 and CDR2: MNHEY, SVGAGI. This CDR3 spans 17 amino acids. J was trimmed by 4 bases and V by 1 base; bases with no gene match: 10. CDR3 DNA sequence: TGTGCCAGCAGTTACTTTCCGCCGGGACAGGGGTATTACGAGCAGTACTTC. The encoded protein is CASSYFPPGQGYYEQYF.

This clonotype appeared many times. The rearrangement links TRBV4-1 to TRBJ2-3; no clear D gene. CDR1 and CDR2 from the germline V gene are MGHRA and YSYEKL. V was clipped by 4 bases and J by 0 bases, with 11 bases between them. CDR3 length: 15 residues. The CDR3 nucleotides read TGCGCCAGCAGCCCCGGATTACGAAGCACAGATACGCAGTATTTT. It translates to CASSPGLRSTDTQYF.

With regard to this clonotype: This sequence may be a read error, since a much larger clone differs from it by one base. V gene TRBV12-3 or TRBV12-4 combines with J gene TRBJ1-5, with no clear D. This CDR3 spans 15 amino acids. V was trimmed by 7 bases and J by 7 bases, leaving 20 bases between them. CDR3: CASNLGVSKGQPQHF. In DNA form, the CDR3 reads TGTGCCAGCAACCTCGGCGTATCAAAGGGCCAGCCCCAGCATTTT.

This clonotype appeared many times. J is TRBJ2-1 and V is TRBV11-2, with TRBD2 matching over 9 bases. Losses at the gene ends were 5 bases for V and 0 bases for J; bases not matched to a gene: 5. The CDR3 runs to 16 residues. Germline CDR1 SGHAT, CDR2 FQNNGV. The CDR3 here is CASSPTSGYSYNEQFF. The CDR3, as DNA: TGTGCCAGCAGCCCGACTAGCGGCTACTCCTACAATGAGCAGTTCTTC.

There are many counts of this clonotype. This chain uses TRBV10-3 with TRBJ2-1; D gene unclear. Trimming removed 3 bases from V and 5 bases from J, with 11 bases in between. The CDR3 loop spans 14 amino acids. The V gene's germline CDR1 is ENHRY and CDR2 SYGVKD. DNA for the CDR3: TGTGCCATCAGTGATCGTCTGATCGACAATGAGCAGTTCTTC. It translates to CAISDRLIDNEQFF.

Comment on this clonotype: A junction boundary mismatches the germline segment, possibly from a read error. V and J are TRBV5-1 and TRBJ1-5; maybe TRBD1 (5 bases). From germline, CDR1 is SGHRS and CDR2 YFSETQ. The CDR3 consists of 15 residues. CDR3 region: CAGSPGALSNQSQHF. The CDR3, as DNA: TGCGCCGGCAGCCCCGGGGCCCTTAGCAATCAGTCCCAGCATTTT. Based on the CDR3 plus reference TRBV5-1 and TRBJ1-5, the full variable domain is KAGVTQTPRYLIKTRGQQVTLSCSPISGHRSVSWYQQTPGQGLQFLFEYFSETQRNKGNFPGRFSGRQFSNSRSEMNVSTLELGDSALYLCAGSPGALSNQSQHFGDGTRLSIL.

This clonotype was seen more than once but under ten times. Given a much more abundant clone one base away, this may be a read error. The genes are TRBV12-3 or TRBV12-4 and TRBJ2-7, with D uncertain. This CDR3 spans 14 amino acids. Trimming left V 7 bases short and J 1 base short, with 14 bases between. CDR3 DNA: TGTGCCAGCACTTTGTTCACGGATTCCTACGAGCAGTACTTC. Protein: CASTLFTDSYEQYF.

Comments on this clonotype: The CDR3 does not close with the conserved phenylalanine or tryptophan, likely indicating a read error. The chain recombines TRBV5-1 with TRBJ2-3, with TRBD2 identical over 12 bases. The germline V gene encodes CDR1 SGHRS and CDR2 YFSETQ. The CDR3 has 17 residues. CDR3 in amino acids: CANSLDGLAGRTDTQYY. The CDR3 nucleotides read TGCGCCAACAGCTTGGATGGACTAGCGGGACGGACAGATACGCAGTATTAT.

This clonotype was picked up one time. The rearrangement joins TRBV30 to TRBJ1-4; possible D gene TRBD1, 5 bases. The V gene lost 3 bases and the J gene lost 8 bases, with 16 bases spanning the gap. The length of the CDR3 is 14 residues. Germline CDR1 GTSNPN, CDR2 SVGIG (reference sequence). Here the CDR3 reads CAWSTETADEKLFF. The DNA for the CDR3 is TGTGCCTGGAGCACCGAGACAGCCGACGAAAAACTGTTTTTT.

Of note for this clonotype: The junction departs from the called germline gene at one end, perhaps through a read error. The chain uses TRBV28 and TRBJ2-5; 7 positions agree with TRBD2. The CDR3 length is 15 residues. Germline V lookup: CDR1 MDHEN, CDR2 SYDVKM. This CDR3 is CASSSSGAGVETQCF. The CDR3 bases are TGTGCCAGCAGTTCCTCCGGGGCGGGAGTGGAGACCCAGTGCTTC.

In the case of this clonotype: It may be a read error: a sequence one base away is much more abundant. This chain uses TRBV6-1 with TRBJ2-5, with D uncertain. Germline CDR1 reads MNHNS; CDR2 reads SASEGT. The CDR3 spans 13 residues. The chain's CDR3 is CASGEERLGTQYF. CDR3 sequence (DNA): TGTGCCAGCGGTGAAGAGAGGTTAGGGACCCAGTACTTC.

Notes on this clonotype: At one of its ends the junction is not consistent with the germline gene, which may arise from a read error. The CDR3 reads CANSSGLAVYNEQFF. CDR3 DNA sequence: TGTGCCAACAGCTCGGGACTAGCAGTCTACAATGAGCAGTTCTTC. This sequence joins TRBV11-2 and TRBJ2-1, with 9 bases that match TRBD2. The CDR3 contains 15 residues. The germline V gene has CDR1 SGHAT and CDR2 FQNNGV.

J is TRBJ2-1 and V is TRBV28; D ambiguous. The germline gives CDR1 MDHEN, CDR2 SYDVKM. CDR3 size: 14 residues. Trimming cost V 8 bases and J 6 bases, with 17 bases left between them. CDR3: CASLGSRAPNEQFF. The CDR3 nucleotides read TGTGCCAGCTTGGGGTCCCGAGCACCCAATGAGCAGTTCTTC.

To note about this clonotype: Just one base apart from a much larger clone, this may be a read error. The chain couples TRBV6-6 to TRBJ2-7; D is possibly TRBD2 (5 bases). Germline V gives CDR1 MNHNY, CDR2 SVGAGI (reference sequence). The CDR3 extends over 13 amino acids. The CDR3 reads CVSSYSAVYEQYF. The DNA of the CDR3 is TGTGTCAGCAGTTACTCAGCGGTCTACGAGCAGTACTTC.

Concerning this clonotype itself: A read error may explain this, as a much larger clone is one base away. The chain joins TRBV29-1 to TRBJ1-1; D might be TRBD1 (5 bases). The CDR3 runs 13 residues. V was pared by 6 bases and J by 3 bases, with 14 bases between. Germline-derived CDR1 and CDR2 are SQVTM and ANQGSEA. Here the CDR3 DNA reads TGCAGCGTGTCCCCGGGACTGCACACTGAAGCTTTCTTT. It encodes CSVSPGLHTEAFF.